This TCR beta chain was recorded in a study of T cell changes during pregnancy in multiple sclerosis. This CDR3 is 14 amino acids long. CDR1 SGHDT and CDR2 YYEEEE come from the germline V gene. Of note for this clone: One junction end disagrees with the germline gene, perhaps due to a read error.

The method was immunoSEQ multiplex PCR; TCRdb's version includes in-frame clones alone and lacks a portion of them. The repertoire includes around 36,000 clones, around 90% of them detected once, and approximately 13% sits in the top ten. The sequence came from a female donor with multiple sclerosis, enrolled in a pregnancy study. Sequenced here: CD8+ T cells from peripheral blood mononuclear cells, sampled in the first trimester of pregnancy. V usage is TRBV5-6 and J usage is TRBJ2-7; perhaps D is TRBD1 or TRBD2 (6 bases each). The CDR3 reads CASNLEGVFYEQYF. CDR3 bases: TGTGCCAGCAACTTGGAGGGGGTTTTTTACGAGCAGTACTTC.